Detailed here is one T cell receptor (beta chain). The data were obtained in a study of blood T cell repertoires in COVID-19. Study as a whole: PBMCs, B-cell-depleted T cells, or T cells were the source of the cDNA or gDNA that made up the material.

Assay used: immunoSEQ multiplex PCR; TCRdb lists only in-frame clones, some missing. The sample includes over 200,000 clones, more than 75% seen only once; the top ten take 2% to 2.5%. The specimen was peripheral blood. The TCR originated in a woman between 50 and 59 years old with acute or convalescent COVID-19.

CDR3 region: CASSIVPLGQGISGNTIYF. The CDR3 DNA follows: TGTGCCAGTAGTATAGTACCTTTAGGACAGGGAATCTCTGGAAACACCATATATTTT. The chain combines TRBV19 with TRBJ1-3, with 8 positions matching TRBD1. The CDR3 is made up of 19 amino acids. Trimming cost V 1 base and J 0 bases; bases outside gene matches: 11. Germline values: CDR1 LNHDA, CDR2 SQIVND (reference sequence).